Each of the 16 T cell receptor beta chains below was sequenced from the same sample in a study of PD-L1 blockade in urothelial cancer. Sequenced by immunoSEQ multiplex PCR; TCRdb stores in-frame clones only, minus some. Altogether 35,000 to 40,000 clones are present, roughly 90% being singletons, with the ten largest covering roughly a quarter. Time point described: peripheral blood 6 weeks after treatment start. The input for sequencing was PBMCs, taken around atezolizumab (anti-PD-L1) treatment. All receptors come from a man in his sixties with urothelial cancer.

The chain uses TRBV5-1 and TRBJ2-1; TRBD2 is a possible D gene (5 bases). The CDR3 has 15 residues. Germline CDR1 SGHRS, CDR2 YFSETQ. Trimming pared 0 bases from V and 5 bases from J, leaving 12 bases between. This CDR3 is CASSLGGPPNNEQFF. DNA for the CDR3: TGCGCCAGCAGCTTGGGCGGGCCGCCTAACAATGAGCAGTTCTTC.

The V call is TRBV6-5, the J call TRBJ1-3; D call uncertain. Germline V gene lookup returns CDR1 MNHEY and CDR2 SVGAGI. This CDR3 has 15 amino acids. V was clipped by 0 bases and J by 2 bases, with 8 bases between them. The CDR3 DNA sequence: TGTGCCAGCAGTTACTCGACCGGAGCTGGAAACACCATATATTTT. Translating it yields CASSYSTGAGNTIYF.

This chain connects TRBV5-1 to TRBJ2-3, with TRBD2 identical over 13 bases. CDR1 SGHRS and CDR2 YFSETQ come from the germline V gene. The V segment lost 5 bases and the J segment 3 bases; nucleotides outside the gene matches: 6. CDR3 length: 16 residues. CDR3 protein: CASRTSGGPGTDTQYF. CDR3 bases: TGCGCCAGCAGGACTAGCGGGGGGCCGGGTACAGATACGCAGTATTTT.

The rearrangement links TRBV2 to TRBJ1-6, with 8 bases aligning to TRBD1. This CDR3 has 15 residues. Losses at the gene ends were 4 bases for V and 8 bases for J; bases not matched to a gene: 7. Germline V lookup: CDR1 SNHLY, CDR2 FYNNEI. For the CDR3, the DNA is TGTGCCAGCAGTGTATTAGACAGGGGTGATTCACCCCTCCACTTT. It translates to CASSVLDRGDSPLHF.

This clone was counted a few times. The CDR3 DNA reads TGTGCCAGCAGCGTAGGACAGGGGGAAGGCGAGCAGTACTTC. This translates into CASSVGQGEGEQYF. The V call is TRBV9, the J call TRBJ2-7; 9 bases map to TRBD1. CDR1 and CDR2 (germline): SGDLS, YYNGEE. This CDR3 contains 14 residues. After removal of 0 bases from V and 6 bases from J, the junction contained 4 bases not matched to a gene.

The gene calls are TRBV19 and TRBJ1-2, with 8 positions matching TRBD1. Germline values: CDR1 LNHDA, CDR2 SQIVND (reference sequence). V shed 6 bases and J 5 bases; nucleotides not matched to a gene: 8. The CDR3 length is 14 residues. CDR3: CASRYTGGLYGYTF. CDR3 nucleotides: TGTGCCAGTAGATATACAGGGGGATTATATGGCTACACCTTC.

This chain's CDR3 is CASSQREGGLNEQFF. CDR3 coding DNA: TGCGCCAGCAGCCAACGTGAGGGAGGTCTGAATGAGCAGTTCTTC. The chain recombines TRBV5-1 with TRBJ2-1; D is perhaps TRBD2 (6 bases). This CDR3 spans 15 amino acids. Germline lookup yields CDR1 SGHRS and CDR2 YFSETQ. V lost 4 bases to trimming and J lost 7 bases, with 18 bases between them.

Here the CDR3 reads CASSLLAGYEQYF. In DNA form, the CDR3 reads TGTGCCAGCAGCTTGCTAGCGGGCTACGAGCAGTACTTC. The rearrangement links TRBV5-6 to TRBJ2-7; TRBD2 matches 8 bases. Losses at the gene ends were 1 base for V and 3 bases for J; bases not matched to a gene: 0. Germline-derived CDR1 and CDR2 are SGHDT and YYEEEE. This CDR3 spans 13 amino acids.

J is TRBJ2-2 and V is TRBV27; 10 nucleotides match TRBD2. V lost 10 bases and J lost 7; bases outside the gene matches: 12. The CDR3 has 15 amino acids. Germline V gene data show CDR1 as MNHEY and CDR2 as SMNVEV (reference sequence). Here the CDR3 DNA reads TGTGCCACCCAAACGAGCGGGAGGGCCGGCGGGGAGCTGTTTTTT. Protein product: CATQTSGRAGGELFF.

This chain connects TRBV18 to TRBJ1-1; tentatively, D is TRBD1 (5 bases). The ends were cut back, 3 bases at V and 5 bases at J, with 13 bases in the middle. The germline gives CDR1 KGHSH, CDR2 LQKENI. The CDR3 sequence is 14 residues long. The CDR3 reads CASSPQGWMTEAFF. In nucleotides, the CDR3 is TGTGCCAGCTCACCCCAGGGCTGGATGACTGAAGCTTTCTTT.

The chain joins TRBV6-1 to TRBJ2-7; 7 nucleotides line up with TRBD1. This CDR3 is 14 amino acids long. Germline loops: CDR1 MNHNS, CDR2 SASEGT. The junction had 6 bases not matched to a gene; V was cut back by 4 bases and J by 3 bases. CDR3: CASSVWQGVYEQYF. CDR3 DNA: TGTGCCAGCAGTGTTTGGCAGGGGGTCTACGAGCAGTACTTC.

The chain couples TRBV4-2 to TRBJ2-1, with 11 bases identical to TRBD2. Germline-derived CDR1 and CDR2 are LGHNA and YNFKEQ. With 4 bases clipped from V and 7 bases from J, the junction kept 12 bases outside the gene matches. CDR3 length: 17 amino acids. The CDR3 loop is CASSPSIAGGRVNEQFF. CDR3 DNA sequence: TGTGCCAGCAGCCCATCCATAGCGGGGGGGCGGGTGAATGAGCAGTTCTTC.

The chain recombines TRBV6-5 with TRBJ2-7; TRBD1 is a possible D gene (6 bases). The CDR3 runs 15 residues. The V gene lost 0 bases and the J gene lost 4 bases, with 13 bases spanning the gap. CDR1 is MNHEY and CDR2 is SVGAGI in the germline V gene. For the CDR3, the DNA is TGTGCCAGCAGTTACTCAACACAGGGACGATACGAGCAGTACTTC. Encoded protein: CASSYSTQGRYEQYF.

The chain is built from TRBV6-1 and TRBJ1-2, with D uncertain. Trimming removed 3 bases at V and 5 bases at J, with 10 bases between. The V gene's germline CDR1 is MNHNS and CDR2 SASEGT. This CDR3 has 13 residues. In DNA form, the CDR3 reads TGTGCCAGCAGTGACGACTCCGGGTATGGCTACACCTTC. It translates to CASSDDSGYGYTF.

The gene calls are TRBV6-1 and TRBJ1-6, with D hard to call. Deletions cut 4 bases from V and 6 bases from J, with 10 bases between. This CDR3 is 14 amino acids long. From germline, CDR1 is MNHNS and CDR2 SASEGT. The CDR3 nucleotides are TGTGCCAGCAGTGGCCCGGGTGGTAATTCACCCCTCCACTTT. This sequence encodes CASSGPGGNSPLHF.

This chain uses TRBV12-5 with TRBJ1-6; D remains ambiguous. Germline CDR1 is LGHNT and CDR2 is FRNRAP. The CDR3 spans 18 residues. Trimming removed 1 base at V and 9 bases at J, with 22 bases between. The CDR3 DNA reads TGTGCTAGTGGTTTGGACTTACGGACTTCTGTATACCGTTCACCCCTCCACTTT. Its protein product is CASGLDLRTSVYRSPLHF.